The 26 T cell receptor beta chains below all came from one sample that was sequenced in a study of CD8+ T cells in alopecia areata (dated by TCRdb to 2017 to 2018). Library prep was done by the immunoSEQ multiplex PCR assay. RNA was extracted from all samples and reverse transcribed into cDNA, which served as template for TCR sequencing. What TCRdb holds here is the immuneACCESS table cut down to in-frame rearrangements. Part of the clones is not present; checked against another copy, under half of the missing clones reflect an unresolved V gene, and the others are unexplained. This sample comprises about 11,000 clones, roughly 56% of them detected only once. The top ten clones comprise roughly 8.1% of the sample. What the time point label conveys for this sample: baseline before oral tofacitinib. Peripheral blood and lesional scalp punch biopsies were obtained from patients with alopecia areata.

Sequences were derived from skin, sampled at week 0. These receptors originate from a human donor with alopecia areata.

This clone was detected a few times. The rearrangement joins TRBV30 to TRBJ2-7; D call uncertain. Germline V CDR1 and CDR2: GTSNPN, SVGIG (reference sequence). This CDR3 spans 16 amino acids. Trimming cost V 1 base and J 4 bases, with 20 bases left between them. The CDR3 loop is CAWSAPIGWVPYEQYF. The CDR3 nucleotides are TGTGCCTGGAGTGCACCAATAGGATGGGTTCCGTACGAGCAGTACTTC.

V and J are TRBV5-1 and TRBJ1-1; 7 nucleotides align to TRBD1. After removal of 6 bases from V and 0 bases from J, the junction contained 8 bases not matched to a gene. The CDR3 sequence is 15 residues long. CDR1 SGHRS and CDR2 YFSETQ come from the germline V gene. CDR3 sequence reads: CASTEGQPLNTEAFF. In nucleotides, the CDR3 is TGCGCCAGCACCGAGGGACAGCCGCTGAACACTGAAGCTTTCTTT.

This clone has only a few counts. The V and J genes are TRBV6-5 and TRBJ1-2; D not resolved. Germline loops: CDR1 MNHEY, CDR2 SVGAGI. V shed 7 bases and J shed 0 bases, with 15 bases lying between them. There are 15 residues in the CDR3. In nucleotides, the CDR3 is TGTGCCAGCACCTACAGAGGAGGAGCTAACTATGGCTACACCTTC. The encoded protein is CASTYRGGANYGYTF.

The V and J genes are TRBV30 and TRBJ2-3; unclear D gene. Germline loops: CDR1 GTSNPN, CDR2 SVGIG (reference sequence). The CDR3 contains 14 residues. V was cut by 5 bases and J by 5 bases, with 17 bases left in between. The CDR3 region has the DNA TGTGCCTGGGGAGACTTATTCCACCGAGATACGCAGTATTTT. Translating it yields CAWGDLFHRDTQYF.

The CDR3 DNA sequence: TGCGCCAGCAGCTTGGCCCCCGGGACCTCTGGGGCCAACGTCCTGACTTTC. It yields the protein CASSLAPGTSGANVLTF. The chain couples TRBV5-1 to TRBJ2-6; D possibly uses TRBD1 or TRBD2 (5 bases each). The CDR3 is made up of 17 amino acids. CDR1 SGHRS and CDR2 YFSETQ come from the germline V gene. Trimming cost V 0 bases and J 0 bases, with 10 bases left between them.

The V gene is TRBV2, the J gene TRBJ1-1, with no clear D. Germline values: CDR1 SNHLY, CDR2 FYNNEI. The ends were cut back, 5 bases at V and 0 bases at J, with 10 bases in the middle. This CDR3 spans 14 amino acids. DNA for the CDR3: TGTGCCAGCAGTAGTCAGGTCCTGAACACTGAAGCTTTCTTT. This sequence encodes CASSSQVLNTEAFF.

The V gene is TRBV18, the J gene TRBJ2-5, with TRBD2 as a possible D gene (6 bases). The CDR3 extends over 12 amino acids. Looked up from germline, CDR1 is KGHSH and CDR2 is LQKENI. V was shortened by 6 bases and J by 5 bases, with 10 bases between the two germline ends. The CDR3 here is CASSPAGETQYF. The CDR3 nucleotides are TGTGCCAGCTCCCCGGCGGGGGAGACCCAGTACTTC.

This sequence joins TRBV5-5 and TRBJ2-7, with D perhaps assigned TRBD1 or TRBD2 (6 bases each). This CDR3 comprises 15 residues. Germline CDR1 is SGHKS and CDR2 is YYEKEE (reference sequence). The V end lost 7 bases, the J end lost 4 bases, and 21 bases lay between the germline ends. The CDR3 bases are TGTGCCAGCCACAAGGGGGGCGGGACGACATACGAGCAGTACTTC. The encoded protein is CASHKGGGTTYEQYF.

The V and J genes are TRBV6-6 and TRBJ2-7; 7 bases match TRBD2. CDR1 and CDR2 (germline): MNHNY, SVGAGI (reference sequence). The CDR3 length is 13 residues. With V trimmed by 5 bases and J by 9 bases, 10 bases remained unmatched. CDR3 nucleotides: TGTGCCAGCAGTGACCGGGACTATCTACGGCAGTACTTC. Residues: CASSDRDYLRQYF.

The CDR3 DNA is TGTGCCAGCAGCTTAGATTCGGGCGAGCAGTACTTC. Protein sequence: CASSLDSGEQYF. V gene TRBV7-3 combines with J gene TRBJ2-7; D is unresolved. The CDR3 loop spans 12 amino acids. In germline, CDR1 is SGHTA, CDR2 FQGTGA. The V and J ends lost 2 bases and 6 bases respectively, with 8 bases between them.

The V gene is TRBV27, the J gene TRBJ2-7; TRBD2 aligns across 9 bases. V shed 0 bases, J shed 3 bases, and the junction held 3 bases outside the gene matches. The V gene's germline CDR1 is MNHEY and CDR2 SMNVEV (reference sequence). The CDR3 totals 15 residues. The CDR3 reads CASSLSASGIYEQYF. The CDR3 nucleotides read TGTGCCAGCAGTTTATCTGCTAGCGGGATCTACGAGCAGTACTTC.

This clone has only a few counts. The chain uses TRBV9 and TRBJ1-1; 8 nucleotides match TRBD1. CDR1 and CDR2 from the germline V gene are SGDLS and YYNGEE. This CDR3 region has 15 residues. The ends lost 0 bases at V and 5 bases at J; junction bases unmatched: 6. CDR3 in DNA: TGTGCCAGCAGCGTAGCAGGGGGCATTGGTACTGAAGCTTTCTTT. Protein sequence: CASSVAGGIGTEAFF.

In its sample, this clone was seen a few times. The same CDR3 can be traced to other DNA sequences in this sample. The genes are TRBV5-8 and TRBJ1-1; weak D call: TRBD1 (6 bases). This CDR3 region has 15 residues. Trimming removed 2 bases at V and 1 base at J, with 12 bases between. Germline V gene lookup returns CDR1 SGHTS and CDR2 YDEGEE. CDR3 in DNA: TGTGCCAGCAGCTTACCGACAGGAGGGAACACTGAAGCTTTCTTT. Translating gives CASSLPTGGNTEAFF.

The J gene is TRBJ1-1, the V gene TRBV5-1; 8 bases are shared with TRBD1. Unmatched junction bases numbered 9, after V lost 4 bases and J lost 4 bases. Looked up from germline, CDR1 is SGHRS and CDR2 is YFSETQ. The CDR3 runs to 15 residues. The CDR3 nucleotides read TGCGCCAGCAGCACGGGACAGGATGGCGTCACTGAAGCTTTCTTT. Residues: CASSTGQDGVTEAFF. Looking up the rest from reference TRBV5-1 and TRBJ1-1 gives the full variable domain: KAGVTQTPRYLIKTRGQQVTLSCSPISGHRSVSWYQQTPGQGLQFLFEYFSETQRNKGNFPGRFSGRQFSNSRSEMNVSTLELGDSALYLCASSTGQDGVTEAFFGQGTRLTVV.

The chain's CDR3 is CASSFLESEQYF. CDR3 bases: TGTGCCAGCAGCTTCCTGGAGTCCGAGCAGTACTTC. The chain employs TRBV5-4 and TRBJ2-7; D unclear. Germline V lookup: CDR1 SGHNT, CDR2 YYREEE (reference sequence). Trimming cost V 2 bases and J 6 bases, with 9 bases left between them. This CDR3 comprises 12 residues.

V usage is TRBV18 and J usage is TRBJ2-7; D is undetermined. The ends were cut back, 0 bases at V and 2 bases at J, with 8 bases in the middle. CDR1 is KGHSH and CDR2 is LQKENI in the germline V gene. The CDR3 sequence is 14 residues long. The chain's CDR3 is CASSPPSGTYEQYF. In nucleotides, the CDR3 is TGTGCCAGCTCACCACCGTCCGGAACCTACGAGCAGTACTTC.

The chain has TRBV6-6 and TRBJ1-2; D is possibly TRBD1 (5 bases). V gave up 7 bases and J gave up 4 bases, with 7 bases separating them. The germline V gene encodes CDR1 MNHNY and CDR2 SVGAGI (reference sequence). The CDR3 sequence is 11 residues long. The CDR3 DNA reads as TGTGCCAGCACAGGGACCTATGGCTACACCTTC. Its protein is CASTGTYGYTF.

This clone was picked up a small number of times. The chain recombines TRBV29-1 with TRBJ2-3, with 8 bases aligning to TRBD1. Germline CDR1 SQVTM, CDR2 ANQGSEA. This CDR3 is built from 16 residues. J lost 2 bases, V lost 4 bases, and 11 bases had no gene match. For the CDR3, the DNA is TGCAGCGTTGGGGCAGACAGGGGTCTTCCCACAGATACGCAGTATTTT. Translating it yields CSVGADRGLPTDTQYF.

The V gene is TRBV30, the J gene TRBJ1-5; TRBD1 is a possible D gene (5 bases). Germline values: CDR1 GTSNPN, CDR2 SVGIG (reference sequence). This CDR3 spans 17 amino acids. Trimming cost V 7 bases and J 0 bases, with 22 bases left between them. In nucleotides, the CDR3 is TGTGCCTTTCTGGGGGACTCCGGACCTTATAGCAATCAGCCCCAGCATTTT. Translated: CAFLGDSGPYSNQPQHF.

This clone has only a few counts. The V and J genes are TRBV4-2 and TRBJ1-3, with 7 positions matching TRBD1. Germline V gene data show CDR1 as LGHNA and CDR2 as YNFKEQ. The length of the CDR3 is 15 residues. V lost 3 bases, J lost 2 bases, and 4 bases stayed unmatched. CDR3 DNA sequence: TGTGCCAGCAGCCACCCTGGACAGGCTGGAAACACCATATATTTT. This translates into CASSHPGQAGNTIYF.

There are a few counts of this clone. V and J are TRBV5-1 and TRBJ1-2; D not certain. V dropped 0 bases and J dropped 7 bases, with 22 bases sitting between them. The CDR3 has 17 residues. Germline lookup yields CDR1 SGHRS and CDR2 YFSETQ. The CDR3 spells CASSLGSKGSGSGGYTF. As DNA, the CDR3 is TGCGCCAGCAGCTTGGGGTCTAAGGGATCGGGTAGTGGTGGCTACACCTTC.

The rearrangement uses TRBV19 and TRBJ2-2, with D tentatively TRBD1 (6 bases). The ends were cut back, 4 bases at V and 4 bases at J, with 16 bases in the middle. CDR3 length: 16 amino acids. Germline V gene lookup returns CDR1 LNHDA and CDR2 SQIVND (reference sequence). The CDR3 loop is CASSTSGDTRTGELFF. The CDR3 nucleotides read TGTGCCAGTAGTACCAGTGGGGACACTCGCACCGGGGAGCTGTTTTTT.

This clone was seen a single time. V is TRBV18 and J is TRBJ1-3; no clear D. Germline values: CDR1 KGHSH, CDR2 LQKENI. V dropped 1 base and J dropped 3 bases, with 16 bases sitting between them. This CDR3 comprises 17 residues. CDR3 amino acids: CASSPLRDIGSGNTIYF. In nucleotides, the CDR3 is TGTGCCAGCTCACCACTCAGAGACATCGGCAGTGGAAACACCATATATTTT.

The CDR3 region is CAWRTGEAEAFF. The CDR3 DNA reads TGTGCCTGGAGGACAGGGGAGGCTGAAGCTTTCTTT. The chain employs TRBV30 and TRBJ1-1, with 8 positions matching TRBD1. Germline loops: CDR1 GTSNPN, CDR2 SVGIG (reference sequence). This CDR3 is 12 amino acids long. Trimming at V came to 3 bases and at J to 6 bases, leaving 3 bases not matched to a gene.

This clone came up a few times. The chain carries TRBV15 and TRBJ2-3, with D maybe TRBD2 (6 bases). The CDR3 totals 19 residues. Germline assignment: CDR1 LNHNV and CDR2 YYDKDF (reference sequence). V lost 2 bases and J lost 2, with 23 bases in between. The CDR3 protein is CATSRTDLILADTTDTQYF. The DNA for the CDR3 is TGTGCCACCAGCAGAACGGACTTAATACTAGCAGATACCACAGATACGCAGTATTTT.

The rearrangement uses TRBV27 and TRBJ1-2; 7 bases are a match to TRBD1. CDR1 and CDR2 from the germline V gene are MNHEY and SMNVEV (reference sequence). The CDR3 totals 14 residues. J was trimmed by 8 bases and V by 4 bases; bases with no gene match: 10. CDR3 protein: CASSSTTGVWGYTF. CDR3 sequence (DNA): TGTGCCAGCAGTTCCACCACAGGGGTGTGGGGCTACACCTTC.